This record concerns one TCR beta chain sequence. This specimen belongs to a study of blood T cell repertoires in COVID-19. Looking at the study overall: COVID-19 samples collected from the United States, Italy and Spain covered acute and convalescent phases. T cells, B-cell-depleted T cells, or PBMCs supplied cDNA or gDNA.

Original handling: It was from reference gene primer amplification that nucleated cell counts were estimated. Clones were sequenced by immunoSEQ multiplex PCR, and TCRdb holds only the in-frame ones, with some missing. V and J calls and clone size are as listed in that table; D and trimming were resolved from the DNA. The sample contains more than 300,000 clones, approximately 89% of which appear only once. During active infection, Seattle patients enrolled and were then monitored through disease. Germline V gives CDR1 SGHRS, CDR2 YFSETQ. This CDR3 has 13 amino acids. The V gene lost 0 bases and the J gene lost 3 bases, with 6 bases spanning the gap.

Sequencing was done on a sample of peripheral blood. The chain uses TRBV5-1 and TRBJ1-1; no clear D gene. This receptor was taken from a woman in her twenties or thirties with COVID-19, enrolled during active disease. The CDR3 region has the DNA TGCGCCAGCAGCTTGGGCAGATACACTGAAGCTTTCTTT. It translates to CASSLGRYTEAFF.